The 27 T cell receptor beta chains reported below all come from one sample, sequenced in a study of CD8 T cells in ankylosing spondylitis. Their target antigens are unknown. MiXCR was run by TCRdb on the 5' RACE reads, yielding one entry per CDR3 protein. This table holds roughly 700,000 distinct CDR3 sequences, about 20% found once. Study-level points and caveats: Blood of patients with ankylosing spondylitis appeared to be characterized by a TCR beta motif of eight highly homologous variants.

The sequencing input was blood, either unsorted or a sorted T cell fraction (not recorded which). The receptors here all came from a male donor with ankylosing spondylitis.

The chain uses TRBV13 and TRBJ2-2; TRBD1 might be the D (5 bases). Germline loops: CDR1 PRHDT, CDR2 FYEKMQ (reference sequence). Trimming cost V 4 bases and J 1 base, with 16 bases left between them. This CDR3 is 17 amino acids long. CDR3 sequence reads: CASSSTLDSLNTGELFF. In DNA, the CDR3 is TGTGCCAGCAGCTCGACGCTAGACAGTTTGAACACCGGGGAGCTGTTTTTT.

This clonotype showed up just a few times. V usage is TRBV20-1 and J usage is TRBJ2-1; 7 nucleotides align to TRBD1. The CDR3 is 13 amino acids. Germline CDR1 DFQATT, CDR2 SNEGSKA (reference sequence). CDR3 in amino acids: CRSTGQTYNEQFF. The CDR3 DNA reads as TGCAGGTCCACGGGACAGACCTACAATGAGCAGTTCTTC.

The gene calls are TRBV7-9 and TRBJ2-7; 7 nucleotides line up with TRBD1. In germline, CDR1 is SEHNR, CDR2 FQNEAQ (reference sequence). V was pared by 5 bases and J by 3 bases, with 16 bases of the junction left unmatched. The CDR3 totals 17 residues. DNA for the CDR3: TGTGCCAGCAGCCCCCTCGGGGCGGACAGGAGCCTCTACGAGCAGTACTTC. Protein product: CASSPLGADRSLYEQYF.

Only a few counts were recorded for this clonotype. The J gene is TRBJ1-1, the V gene TRBV12-3 or TRBV12-4; the D gene is possibly TRBD1 (6 bases). V lost 7 bases and J 5 bases, leaving 17 bases between the germline ends. The CDR3 has 14 residues. DNA of the CDR3: TGTGCCAGCACCCTAGAGGGGGTAGTGACTGAAGCTTTCTTT. It codes for CASTLEGVVTEAFF.

This chain joins TRBV6-5 and TRBJ2-3; possibly TRBD1 or TRBD2 for D (5 bases each). The CDR3 totals 17 residues. CDR1 and CDR2 (germline): MNHEY, SVGAGI. Trimming removed 2 bases at V and 0 bases at J, with 15 bases between. CDR3 loop: CASSYPQNGDSTDTQYF. DNA of the CDR3: TGTGCCAGCAGTTACCCGCAAAACGGGGACAGCACAGATACGCAGTATTTT.

This clonotype was counted a few times. The rearrangement joins TRBV7-9 to TRBJ2-7, with D perhaps TRBD1 (6 bases). The length of the CDR3 is 15 residues. The V end was cut by 5 bases, the J end by 0 bases, with 14 bases between. Looked up from germline, CDR1 is SEHNR and CDR2 is FQNEAQ (reference sequence). CDR3 sequence reads: CASSQDRYSSYEQYF. CDR3 bases: TGTGCCAGCAGCCAAGACAGGTACTCCTCCTACGAGCAGTACTTC.

The chain links TRBV5-1 to TRBJ1-1; TRBD1 matches at 7 bases. The length of the CDR3 is 14 residues. CDR1 is SGHRS and CDR2 is YFSETQ in the germline V gene. Trimming at V came to 4 bases and at J to 2 bases, leaving 5 bases not matched to a gene. This CDR3 reads CASSEQGFNTEAFF. The DNA for the CDR3 is TGCGCCAGCAGCGAACAGGGGTTCAACACTGAAGCTTTCTTT.

The CDR3 bases are TGTGCCAGCAGTTTATTTTCAGGGGCTAATATGCCCCAGCATTTT. Residues: CASSLFSGANMPQHF. The rearrangement joins TRBV28 to TRBJ1-5; the D gene is possibly TRBD1 (6 bases). Trimming shortened V by 1 base and J by 9 bases, and 16 bases separated the two germline ends. The CDR3 runs 15 residues. In germline, CDR1 is MDHEN, CDR2 SYDVKM.

This clonotype was detected only a few times. This chain links TRBV4-3 with TRBJ2-7; a weak D match, TRBD1 (6 bases). The CDR3 consists of 13 residues. Germline V gene sequence: CDR1 LGHNA, CDR2 YSLEER. V dropped 2 bases and J dropped 3 bases, with 8 bases sitting between them. CDR3 DNA: TGCGCCAGCAGCCAAAAGACAGGCTACGAGCAGTACTTC. Translation: CASSQKTGYEQYF.

The chain uses TRBV29-1 and TRBJ2-3; no definite D call. The germline V gene encodes CDR1 SQVTM and CDR2 ANQGSEA. CDR3 length: 14 amino acids. V was shortened by 3 bases and J by 1 base, with 11 bases between the two germline ends. DNA for the CDR3: TGCAGCGTTGACTTCGTCGCGGGCACAGATACGCAGTATTTT. Its translation is CSVDFVAGTDTQYF.

This chain joins TRBV20-1 and TRBJ2-5; possibly TRBD2 for D (6 bases). Germline V gene sequence: CDR1 DFQATT, CDR2 SNEGSKA (reference sequence). The CDR3 has 13 residues. Trimming removed 2 bases at V and 7 bases at J, with 14 bases between. The CDR3 is CSARYPLGGTQYF. The CDR3 DNA sequence: TGCAGTGCTAGATACCCACTCGGGGGGACCCAGTACTTC.

The chain recombines TRBV4-2 with TRBJ2-7, with 11 bases aligning to TRBD2. There are 15 residues in the CDR3. Germline CDR1 reads LGHNA; CDR2 reads YNFKEQ. V shed 2 bases and J 6 bases; nucleotides not matched to a gene: 6. This CDR3 reads CASSQLLAGVSEQYF. The CDR3 nucleotides are TGTGCCAGCAGCCAACTACTAGCGGGAGTATCCGAGCAGTACTTC.

The chain combines TRBV5-1 with TRBJ2-5; D is ambiguous. V was cut by 6 bases and J by 2 bases, with 20 bases left in between. CDR1 and CDR2 from the germline V gene are SGHRS and YFSETQ. The CDR3 contains 16 residues. The CDR3 sequence is CASTLRPALAQETQYF. As DNA, the CDR3 is TGCGCCAGCACCCTCAGACCGGCCTTAGCACAAGAGACCCAGTACTTC.

The genes are TRBV12-3 or TRBV12-4 and TRBJ2-1; no clear D. CDR3 length: 17 residues. The V and J ends lost 8 bases and 5 bases respectively, with 25 bases between them. The CDR3 loop is CASGGPAQGYRNNEQFF. The CDR3 DNA sequence: TGTGCCAGCGGTGGGCCAGCGCAAGGCTATCGGAACAATGAGCAGTTCTTC.

This clonotype was seen many times. The chain joins TRBV20-1 to TRBJ1-2; TRBD1 is a possible D gene (5 bases). Germline CDR1 and CDR2: DFQATT and SNEGSKA (reference sequence). The length of the CDR3 is 12 residues. V gave up 5 bases and J gave up 4 bases, with 11 bases separating them. CDR3 region: CSAPPGAYGYTF. DNA of the CDR3: TGCAGTGCTCCCCCCGGGGCCTATGGCTACACCTTC.

V is TRBV27 and J is TRBJ2-7, with a weak D call TRBD1 (6 bases). Trimming took 5 bases from V and 6 from J, leaving 17 bases between them. The CDR3 runs to 14 residues. From germline, CDR1 is MNHEY and CDR2 SMNVEV (reference sequence). CDR3 sequence: CASSPLTGPFEQYF. For the CDR3, the DNA is TGTGCCAGCAGTCCCCTGACAGGACCTTTCGAGCAGTACTTC.

V is TRBV4-1 and J is TRBJ2-7, with 13 bases fitting TRBD2. J lost 2 bases, V lost 4 bases, and 5 bases had no gene match. The CDR3 runs 16 residues. Germline V CDR1 and CDR2: MGHRA, YSYEKL. The DNA for the CDR3 is TGCGCCAGCAGCCGCTCAACTAGCGGGAGGGCCTACGAGCAGTACTTC. Its translation: CASSRSTSGRAYEQYF.

This clonotype was detected only a few times. The chain recombines TRBV29-1 with TRBJ2-1; weak D call: TRBD2 (6 bases). Trimming left V 2 bases short and J 7 bases short, with 15 bases between. This CDR3 has 14 amino acids. CDR1 is SQVTM, CDR2 ANQGSEA, per germline. CDR3 in amino acids: CSVEQLARRNEQFF. The CDR3 DNA reads as TGCAGCGTTGAACAACTAGCAAGAAGGAATGAGCAGTTCTTC.

V usage is TRBV12-3 or TRBV12-4 and J usage is TRBJ2-7; TRBD2 matches at 10 bases. V shed 5 bases, J shed 4 bases, and the junction held 17 bases outside the gene matches. This CDR3 comprises 18 residues. CDR3 bases: TGTGCCAGCAGTGTAAGGGGAGCGACTAGCGGGTTTCCTTACGAGCAGTACTTC. As protein: CASSVRGATSGFPYEQYF.

The CDR3 spells CASSLTSGLPYNEQFF. CDR3 sequence (DNA): TGTGCCAGCAGCTTAACTAGCGGGTTACCCTACAATGAGCAGTTCTTC. The genes are TRBV7-2 and TRBJ2-1; 9 bases are a match to TRBD2. The CDR3 runs 16 residues. V dropped 2 bases and J dropped 2; count of bases not matched to a gene: 4. The V gene's germline CDR1 is SGHTA and CDR2 FQGNSA.

This chain uses TRBV11-2 with TRBJ1-2, with D tentatively TRBD1 (6 bases). Germline lookup yields CDR1 SGHAT and CDR2 FQNNGV. The CDR3 is made up of 15 amino acids. V was pared by 5 bases and J by 4 bases, with 17 bases between. The CDR3 loop reads CASSGGHPSGYGYTF. The CDR3 DNA reads TGTGCCAGCAGCGGGGGACACCCGTCAGGCTATGGCTACACCTTC. The full variable domain, completed using reference TRBV11-2 and TRBJ1-2, is EAGVAQSPRYKIIEKRQSVAFWCNPISGHATLYWYQQILGQGPKLLIQFQNNGVVDDSQLPKDRFSAERLKGVDSTLKIQPAKLEDSAVYLCASSGGHPSGYGYTFGSGTRLTVV.

The chain uses TRBV6-9 and TRBJ1-6, with D maybe TRBD1 (6 bases). Deletions cut 6 bases from V and 2 bases from J, with 14 bases between. The CDR3 contains 16 residues. The V gene's germline CDR1 is MNHGY and CDR2 SVAAGI. The chain's CDR3 is CASSRTQGPYNSPLHF. The CDR3 DNA reads as TGTGCCAGCAGCCGGACTCAGGGGCCCTATAATTCACCCCTCCACTTT.

This clonotype turned up a few times. The chain carries TRBV5-5 and TRBJ2-3; D call uncertain. The CDR3 runs to 16 residues. CDR1 and CDR2 from the germline V gene are SGHKS and YYEKEE (reference sequence). V was pared by 2 bases and J by 3 bases, with 16 bases between. CDR3 nucleotides: TGTGCCAGCAGCTTCCAGGTCCAGCCCCCGACAGATACGCAGTATTTT. Its protein product is CASSFQVQPPTDTQYF.

This clonotype appeared once. The V gene is TRBV3-1, the J gene TRBJ2-5; D ambiguous. The CDR3 covers 14 residues. The germline V gene encodes CDR1 LGHDT and CDR2 YNNKEL (reference sequence). Trimming removed 1 base at V and 4 bases at J, with 10 bases between. The CDR3 is CASSQGFHGETQYF. CDR3 sequence (DNA): TGTGCCAGCAGCCAAGGTTTCCATGGAGAGACCCAGTACTTC.

The genes are TRBV29-1 and TRBJ2-3; TRBD2 matches 9 bases. The CDR3 length is 13 residues. Losses at the gene ends were 5 bases for V and 2 bases for J; bases not matched to a gene: 2. Germline CDR1 SQVTM, CDR2 ANQGSEA. CDR3 in DNA: TGCAGCGTTATAGCGGGGGCCACAGATACGCAGTATTTT. Its protein product is CSVIAGATDTQYF.

As concerns this clonotype: Mismatch with germline at one junction end may stem from a read error. J is TRBJ2-1 and V is TRBV7-7, with TRBD1 matching over 8 bases. The CDR3 is 13 residues long. CDR1 and CDR2 (germline): SSHAT, FNYEAQ (reference sequence). CDR3: CASSLGQVNEQFF. In DNA, the CDR3 is TGCGCCAGCAGCTTGGGACAGGTCAATGAGCAGTTCTTC.

This chain joins TRBV11-2 and TRBJ2-2; a weak D match, TRBD2 (6 bases). The CDR3 consists of 18 residues. The germline V gene has CDR1 SGHAT and CDR2 FQNNGV. The V end was cut by 4 bases, the J end by 6 bases, with 24 bases between. The CDR3 DNA is TGTGCCAGCAGCTCCCGGACTGGCGAGACTAGTGTCCCCGGGGAGCTGTTTTTT. Translated, it gives CASSSRTGETSVPGELFF.